The entry below gives a single TCR beta chain sequence along with its context. The data were obtained in a study of blood T cell repertoires in COVID-19. There are 16 residues in the CDR3. CDR1 is LNHDA and CDR2 is SQIVND in the germline V gene (reference sequence). V lost 5 bases to trimming and J lost 2 bases, with 18 bases between them. Using immunoSEQ multiplex PCR, the repertoire was profiled, and TCRdb retains in-frame clones only, with some absent. The sample shows 150,000 to 200,000 clones, 65% to 85% of them seen only once. This TCR came from a woman aged 60-70 years with acute or convalescent COVID-19. Input material: peripheral blood. The V gene is TRBV19, the J gene TRBJ1-2; D is possibly TRBD1 (6 bases). The CDR3, as DNA: TGTGCCAGTAGTCCAACCCGGGGGGCGGGCAACTATGGCTACACCTTC. Translating it yields CASSPTRGAGNYGYTF.